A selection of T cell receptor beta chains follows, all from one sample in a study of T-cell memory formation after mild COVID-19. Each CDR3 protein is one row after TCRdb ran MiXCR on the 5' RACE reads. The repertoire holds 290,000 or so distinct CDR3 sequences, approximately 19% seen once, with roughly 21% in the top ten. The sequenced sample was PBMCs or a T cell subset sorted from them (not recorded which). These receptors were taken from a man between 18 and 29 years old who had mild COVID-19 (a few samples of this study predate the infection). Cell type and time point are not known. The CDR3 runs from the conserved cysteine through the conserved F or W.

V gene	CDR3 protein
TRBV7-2	CASRTGGSTNEKLFF
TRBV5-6	CASSSTQTGTTYEQYF
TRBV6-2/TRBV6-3	CASSWGDRVNTEAFF
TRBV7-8	CASSLGTVASGANVLTF
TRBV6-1	CASSDGVGVTEAFF
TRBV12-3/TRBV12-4	CASSLRSFVGTQYF
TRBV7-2	CASSAWASSYNEQFF
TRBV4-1	CASSQGTALDEQYF
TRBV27	CATTDLSSYEQYF
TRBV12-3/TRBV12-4	CASTLRGGGGTDTQYF
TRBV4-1	CASSQDGDRANF
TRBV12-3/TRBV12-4	CASSPLGSLRDYGYTF
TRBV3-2	CASSPRTGREKLFF
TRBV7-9	CASRASGDDTEAFF
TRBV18	CASSPQPGDSYYEQYF
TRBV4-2	CASSRPGRANTEAFF
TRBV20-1	CSARDPTGGTEAFF
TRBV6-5	CASVGMNTEAFF
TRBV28	CASRGMDQPQHF
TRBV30	CAWSVLASNQPQHF
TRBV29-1	CSVAGANEKLFF
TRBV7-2	CASSTQGATGQPQHF
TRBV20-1	CSAGRGTSSYEQYF
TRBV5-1	CASTTSGVSTGELFF
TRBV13	CASSLGLQGTTGELFF
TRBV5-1	CASSLAGRSEQYF
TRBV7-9	CASSLETGFYGYTF
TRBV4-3	CASSQDGTDTGQFF
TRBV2	CASSYQVEQFF
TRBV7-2	CASSFGGVTEAFF
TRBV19	CASSIDPALSTDTQYF
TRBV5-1	CASSPAARGIHEAFF
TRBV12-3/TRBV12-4	CASSFWGGQGEAFF
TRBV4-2	CASSQEGRQEKLFF
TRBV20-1	CSALLGYEQYF
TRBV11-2	CASSHRRGEQYF
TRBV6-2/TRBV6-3	CASSLHAGTGGVEEQFF
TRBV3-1	CASSPSPIRTSTDTQYF
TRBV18	CASSGFSGANSPLHF
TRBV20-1	CSARDFSGGNDGQFF
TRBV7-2	CASSLLSGSGGPWKTQYF
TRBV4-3	CASSQNRGSTDTQYF
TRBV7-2	CASSQPWGGTYEQYF
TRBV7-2	CASSLRSPGELFF
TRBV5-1	CASSHPWGGQYQETQYF
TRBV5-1	CASSSLPAQETQYF
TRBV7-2	CASSETGVGYTF
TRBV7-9	CASSSSGAETQYF
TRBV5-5	CASSPGQQPQPQHF
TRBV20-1	CSAVPDREDNQPQHF
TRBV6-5	CASSYFSNTGELFF
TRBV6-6	CASRHRDRVPNTEAFF
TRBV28	CASSSYPTGGIINEQFF
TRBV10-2	CASSERYTGGSTDTQYF
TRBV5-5	CASSRAGLPSSYEQYF
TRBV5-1	CASSLSRGGPDTQYF
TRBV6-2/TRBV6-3	CASSPGTGAIFYTF